One and the same sample provided the 21 T cell receptor beta chains below, sequenced in a study of OX40 agonist ivuxolimab in advanced cancers. Some clones are missing from TCRdb's copy, which holds only in-frame ones; the method was immunoSEQ multiplex PCR. The repertoire includes fewer than 85,000 clones, around 90% of them detected once, and about 0.45% sits in the top ten. Material: CD4+ or CD8+ T cells sorted from blood, obtained in a trial of the OX40 agonist ivuxolimab. The origin of the receptors is an adult with an advanced solid tumor such as melanoma, head and neck, liver or kidney cancer.

The J gene is TRBJ2-3, the V gene TRBV9, with 8 positions matching TRBD2. Germline trimming cut 1 base from V and 2 bases from J; bases unmatched to any gene: 3. The germline V gene has CDR1 SGDLS and CDR2 YYNGEE. This CDR3 has 15 residues. CDR3 bases: TGTGCCAGCAGCGTAACAGCGGGGGCCACAGATACGCAGTATTTT. Its protein is CASSVTAGATDTQYF.

This clone was detected a few times. The chain uses TRBV28 and TRBJ1-3; maybe TRBD1 (5 bases). This CDR3 contains 16 residues. Looked up from germline, CDR1 is MDHEN and CDR2 is SYDVKM. V shed 4 bases and J shed 1 base, with 14 bases lying between them. CDR3 DNA: TGTGCCAGCAGTTCCCCCACAGGCCCGTCTGGAAACACCATATATTTT. It specifies CASSSPTGPSGNTIYF.

This clone was seen a handful of times. This chain uses TRBV4-2 with TRBJ1-1; 9 bases are a match to TRBD1. The CDR3 consists of 15 residues. Looked up from germline, CDR1 is LGHNA and CDR2 is YNFKEQ. Trimming cost V 2 bases and J 1 base; bases outside gene matches: 2. Here the CDR3 reads CASSQNRGRNTEAFF. As DNA, the CDR3 is TGTGCCAGCAGCCAAAACAGGGGGCGGAACACTGAAGCTTTCTTT.

The chain links TRBV11-2 to TRBJ2-3; tentative D call: TRBD2 (7 bases). The CDR3 sequence is 14 residues long. Per germline, CDR1 SGHAT and CDR2 FQNNGV. Trimming pared 2 bases from V and 6 bases from J, leaving 12 bases between. The CDR3 sequence is CASSLNRGADTQYF. The CDR3 coding sequence is TGTGCCAGCAGCTTAAACCGGGGGGCGGATACGCAGTATTTT.

V is TRBV12-5 and J is TRBJ2-1, with 10 nucleotides matching TRBD2. The trim removed 2 bases at V and 6 bases at J, leaving 4 bases unmatched. Germline CDR1 is LGHNT and CDR2 is FRNRAP. The CDR3 is 15 residues long. The CDR3 spells CASGLWLAGVNEQFF. The CDR3 region has the DNA TGTGCTAGTGGTTTGTGGCTAGCGGGAGTCAATGAGCAGTTCTTC.

This chain links TRBV2 with TRBJ1-3; 7 positions match TRBD1. V lost 5 bases, J lost 3 bases, and 4 bases stayed unmatched. CDR3 length: 14 residues. Looked up from germline, CDR1 is SNHLY and CDR2 is FYNNEI. CDR3: CASSLDRDGNTIYF. The CDR3 nucleotides read TGTGCCAGCAGTCTAGACAGGGATGGAAACACCATATATTTT.

V gene TRBV4-1 combines with J gene TRBJ2-4; D might be TRBD1 (6 bases). There are 18 residues in the CDR3. V shed 1 base and J shed 7 bases, with 23 bases lying between them. Germline-derived CDR1 and CDR2 are MGHRA and YSYEKL. CDR3 protein: CASSQGGRGRGEGNIQYF. The CDR3 DNA is TGCGCCAGCAGCCAAGGGGGTCGCGGCAGGGGTGAAGGTAACATTCAGTACTTC.

The genes are TRBV28 and TRBJ1-1, with D hard to call. Germline V gene data show CDR1 as MDHEN and CDR2 as SYDVKM. This CDR3 contains 14 residues. Trimming removed 7 bases from V and 4 bases from J, with 16 bases in between. The CDR3 DNA reads as TGTGCCAGCAAGGCCTGGGCGGATGGCACTGAAGCTTTCTTT. It yields the protein CASKAWADGTEAFF.

The chain carries TRBV7-2 and TRBJ2-2; D ambiguous. V lost 2 bases and J 7 bases, leaving 11 bases between the germline ends. Germline lookup yields CDR1 SGHTA and CDR2 FQGNSA. The CDR3 runs 14 residues. CDR3 bases: TGTGCCAGCAGCTTAATGGGGTCCGGCGGGGAGCTGTTTTTT. Protein product: CASSLMGSGGELFF.

The V gene is TRBV5-6, the J gene TRBJ1-2; tentative D call: TRBD1 (5 bases). Germline V lookup: CDR1 SGHDT, CDR2 YYEEEE. Trimming pared 4 bases from V and 5 bases from J, leaving 15 bases between. The CDR3 is 14 amino acids. This chain's CDR3 is CASSQGPPKYGYTF. The CDR3 DNA reads as TGTGCCAGCAGCCAGGGCCCGCCGAAATATGGCTACACCTTC.

The chain couples TRBV7-3 to TRBJ1-2, with TRBD1 matching over 7 bases. The germline V gene has CDR1 SGHTA and CDR2 FQGTGA. V lost 3 bases, J lost 5 bases, and 15 bases stayed unmatched. This CDR3 contains 17 residues. The CDR3 sequence is CASSFRPHRGGKYGYTF. The CDR3 nucleotides are TGTGCCAGCAGCTTTCGTCCTCACAGGGGCGGTAAATATGGCTACACCTTC.

The V call is TRBV5-1, the J call TRBJ1-1; D is unresolved. This CDR3 is 13 amino acids long. The V gene's germline CDR1 is SGHRS and CDR2 YFSETQ. The germline V and J ends were trimmed by 5 bases and 1 base, with 9 bases remaining between them. The CDR3 nucleotides are TGCGCCAGCAGTTGGAAGCCGAACACTGAAGCTTTCTTT. As protein: CASSWKPNTEAFF.

This chain links TRBV6-1 with TRBJ1-4, with D unresolved. Trimming took 2 bases from V and 8 from J, leaving 6 bases between them. Germline values: CDR1 MNHNS, CDR2 SASEGT. The CDR3 loop spans 12 amino acids. CDR3: CASSELREKLFF. CDR3 coding DNA: TGTGCCAGCAGTGAACTGAGGGAAAAACTGTTTTTT.

This rearrangement joins TRBV6-5 to TRBJ1-1; D is possibly TRBD1 (6 bases). The CDR3 runs to 12 residues. The V end lost 6 bases, the J end lost 6 bases, and 11 bases lay between the germline ends. Looked up from germline, CDR1 is MNHEY and CDR2 is SVGAGI. CDR3 bases: TGTGCCAGCAGCGAGGGGGGCTCTGAAGCTTTCTTT. Its protein is CASSEGGSEAFF.

This clone was seen a single time. The rearrangement joins TRBV5-5 to TRBJ1-1; D might be TRBD1 (6 bases). The CDR3 totals 13 residues. V was pared by 7 bases and J by 1 base, with 11 bases between. Per germline, CDR1 SGHKS and CDR2 YYEKEE (reference sequence). CDR3 coding DNA: TGTGCCAGCCGGGACACGAGGAACACTGAAGCTTTCTTT. Its protein is CASRDTRNTEAFF.

The V gene is TRBV6-1, the J gene TRBJ2-1; 9 bases are a match to TRBD2. CDR3 length: 17 amino acids. Germline values: CDR1 MNHNS, CDR2 SASEGT. V was pared by 4 bases and J by 10 bases, with 17 bases of the junction left unmatched. In DNA form, the CDR3 reads TGTGCCAGCAGTGCGGCGGTTCGGGTGCGGGAGGGCCCCGAGCAGTTCTTC. Residues: CASSAAVRVREGPEQFF.

J is TRBJ2-7 and V is TRBV11-1; TRBD1 aligns across 8 bases. The CDR3 contains 13 residues. CDR1 is SGHAT and CDR2 is FQDESV in the germline V gene (reference sequence). V was pared by 6 bases and J by 7 bases, with 8 bases of the junction left unmatched. CDR3 sequence reads: CASRTDRELEQYF. CDR3 in DNA: TGTGCCAGCAGGACGGACAGGGAGCTTGAGCAGTACTTC.

This clone has just a few counts. The chain links TRBV10-3 to TRBJ2-2; D is unresolved. The CDR3 covers 13 residues. The V gene's germline CDR1 is ENHRY and CDR2 SYGVKD. The germline V and J ends were trimmed by 4 bases and 1 base, with 4 bases remaining between them. The CDR3 DNA is TGTGCCATCAGTGCGGGGAACACCGGGGAGCTGTTTTTT. Encoded protein: CAISAGNTGELFF.

The gene calls are TRBV28 and TRBJ1-4; D may be TRBD1 (6 bases). Trimming shortened V by 4 bases and J by 0 bases, and 12 bases separated the two germline ends. CDR3 length: 16 residues. Per the germline V gene, CDR1 is MDHEN and CDR2 is SYDVKM. In DNA form, the CDR3 reads TGTGCCAGCAGTTCGTTAGGGGGAGCAACTAATGAAAAACTGTTTTTT. It yields the protein CASSSLGGATNEKLFF.

This chain uses TRBV5-1 with TRBJ1-2; D might be TRBD1 (5 bases). The CDR3 consists of 15 residues. CDR1 SGHRS and CDR2 YFSETQ come from the germline V gene. The V and J ends lost 0 bases and 10 bases respectively, with 19 bases between them. The CDR3 region is CASSLDPTGTRSYTF. Here the CDR3 DNA reads TGCGCCAGCAGCTTGGACCCGACCGGGACTCGCTCCTACACCTTC.

The gene calls are TRBV5-1 and TRBJ1-1; no definite D call. The length of the CDR3 is 15 residues. The V and J ends lost 1 base and 0 bases respectively, with 10 bases between them. Germline V gene data show CDR1 as SGHRS and CDR2 as YFSETQ. CDR3 sequence (DNA): TGCGCCAGCAGCTTGTCTGGAAACATGAACACTGAAGCTTTCTTT. Translating it yields CASSLSGNMNTEAFF. Complete variable domain (other parts from reference TRBV5-1 and TRBJ1-1): KAGVTQTPRYLIKTRGQQVTLSCSPISGHRSVSWYQQTPGQGLQFLFEYFSETQRNKGNFPGRFSGRQFSNSRSEMNVSTLELGDSALYLCASSLSGNMNTEAFFGQGTRLTVV.